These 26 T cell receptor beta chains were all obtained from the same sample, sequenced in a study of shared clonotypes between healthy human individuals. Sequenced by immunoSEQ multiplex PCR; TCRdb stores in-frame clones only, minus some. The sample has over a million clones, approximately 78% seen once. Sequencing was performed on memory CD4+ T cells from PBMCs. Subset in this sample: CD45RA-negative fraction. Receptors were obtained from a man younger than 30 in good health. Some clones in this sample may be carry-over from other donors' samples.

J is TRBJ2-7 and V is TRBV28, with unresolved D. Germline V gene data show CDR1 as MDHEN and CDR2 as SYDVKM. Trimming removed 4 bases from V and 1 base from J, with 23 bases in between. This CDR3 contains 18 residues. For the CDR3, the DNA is TGTGCCAGCAGTTCCTACGCACAAGGGCCCCACTCTTCCTACGAGCAGTACTTC. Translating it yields CASSSYAQGPHSSYEQYF. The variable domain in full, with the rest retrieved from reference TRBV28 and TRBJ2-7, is DVKVTQSSRYLVKRTGEKVFLECVQDMDHENMFWYRQDPGLGLRLIYFSYDVKMKEKGDIPEGYSVSREKKERFSLILESASTNQTSMYLCASSSYAQGPHSSYEQYFGPGTRLTVT.

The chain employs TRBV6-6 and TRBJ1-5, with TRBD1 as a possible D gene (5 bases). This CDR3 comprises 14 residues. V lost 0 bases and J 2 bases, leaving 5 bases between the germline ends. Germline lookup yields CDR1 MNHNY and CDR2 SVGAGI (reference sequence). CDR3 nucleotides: TGTGCCAGCAGTTACTCCAGGGGCAATCAGCCCCAGCATTTT. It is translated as CASSYSRGNQPQHF.

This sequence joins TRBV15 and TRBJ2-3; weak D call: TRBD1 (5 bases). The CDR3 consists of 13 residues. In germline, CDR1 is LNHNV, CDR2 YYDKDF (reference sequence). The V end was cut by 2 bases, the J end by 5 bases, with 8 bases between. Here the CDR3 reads CATSRSTVDTQYF. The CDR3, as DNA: TGTGCCACCAGCAGATCGACAGTAGATACGCAGTATTTT.

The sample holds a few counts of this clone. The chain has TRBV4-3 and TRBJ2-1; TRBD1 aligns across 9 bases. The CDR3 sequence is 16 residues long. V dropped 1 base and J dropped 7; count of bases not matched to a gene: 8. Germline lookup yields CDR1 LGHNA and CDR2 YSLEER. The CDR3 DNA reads TGCGCCAGCAGCCAAGTTGGACAGGGGATGGAGAATGAGCAGTTCTTC. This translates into CASSQVGQGMENEQFF.

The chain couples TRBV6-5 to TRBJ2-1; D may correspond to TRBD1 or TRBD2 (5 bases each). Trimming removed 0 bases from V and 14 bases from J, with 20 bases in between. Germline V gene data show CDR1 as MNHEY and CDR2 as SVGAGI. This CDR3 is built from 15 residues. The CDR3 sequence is CASSYSSLGTLMEFF. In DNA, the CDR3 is TGTGCCAGCAGTTACTCTTCTTTAGGGACCCTCATGGAGTTCTTC.

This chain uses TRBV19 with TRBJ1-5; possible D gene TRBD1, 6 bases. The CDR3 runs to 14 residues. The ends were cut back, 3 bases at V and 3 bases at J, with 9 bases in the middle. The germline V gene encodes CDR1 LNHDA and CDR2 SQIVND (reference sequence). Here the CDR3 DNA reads TGTGCCAGTAGTATTCGGACAGTCAATCAGCCCCAGCATTTT. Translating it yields CASSIRTVNQPQHF.

In DNA form, the CDR3 reads TGTGCCAGCAGCTACAGACAGGGAAAAAATGAAAAACTGTTTTTT. Its protein is CASSYRQGKNEKLFF. The chain uses TRBV5-6 and TRBJ1-4, with TRBD1 matching over 7 bases. The germline CDR1 and CDR2 sequences are SGHDT and YYEEEE. Trimming removed 3 bases from V and 5 bases from J; junction bases left unmatched: 7. The CDR3 is 15 residues long.

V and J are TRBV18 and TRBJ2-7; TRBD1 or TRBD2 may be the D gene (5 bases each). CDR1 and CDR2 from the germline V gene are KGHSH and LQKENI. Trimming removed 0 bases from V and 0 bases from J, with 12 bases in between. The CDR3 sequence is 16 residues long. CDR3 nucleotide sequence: TGTGCCAGCTCACCACCGAGGGGAAGTCCCTCCTACGAGCAGTACTTC. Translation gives CASSPPRGSPSYEQYF.

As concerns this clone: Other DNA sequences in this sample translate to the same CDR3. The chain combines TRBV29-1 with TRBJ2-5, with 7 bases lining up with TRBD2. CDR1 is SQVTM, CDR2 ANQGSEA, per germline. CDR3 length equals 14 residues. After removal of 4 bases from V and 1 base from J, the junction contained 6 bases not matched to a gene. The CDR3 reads CSVGASGSQETQYF. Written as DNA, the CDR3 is TGCAGCGTTGGCGCTAGCGGTTCCCAAGAGACCCAGTACTTC.

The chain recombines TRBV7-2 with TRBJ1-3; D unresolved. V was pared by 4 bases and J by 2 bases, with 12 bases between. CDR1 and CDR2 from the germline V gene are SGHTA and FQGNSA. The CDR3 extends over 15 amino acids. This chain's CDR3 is CASSSSFGPGNTIYF. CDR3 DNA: TGTGCCAGCAGCTCCTCGTTCGGTCCTGGAAACACCATATATTTT.

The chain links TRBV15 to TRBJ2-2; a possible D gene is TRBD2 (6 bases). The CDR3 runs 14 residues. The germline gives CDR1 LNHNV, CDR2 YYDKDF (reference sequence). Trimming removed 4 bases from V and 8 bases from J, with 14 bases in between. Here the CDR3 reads CATSKGTQTGELFF. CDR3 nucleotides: TGTGCCACCAGCAAAGGGACTCAGACTGGGGAGCTGTTTTTT.

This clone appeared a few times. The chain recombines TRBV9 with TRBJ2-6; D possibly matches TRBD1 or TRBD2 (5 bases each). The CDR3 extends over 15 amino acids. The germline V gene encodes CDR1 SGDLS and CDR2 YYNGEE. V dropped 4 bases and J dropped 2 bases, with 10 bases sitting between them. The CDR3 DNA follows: TGTGCCAGCAGCTCCTGGGGGACTGGGGCCAACGTCCTGACTTTC. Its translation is CASSSWGTGANVLTF. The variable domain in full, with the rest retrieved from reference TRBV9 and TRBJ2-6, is DSGVTQTPKHLITATGQRVTLRCSPRSGDLSVYWYQQSLDQGLQFLIQYYNGEERAKGNILERFSAQQFPDLHSELNLSSLELGDSALYFCASSSWGTGANVLTFGAGSRLTVL.

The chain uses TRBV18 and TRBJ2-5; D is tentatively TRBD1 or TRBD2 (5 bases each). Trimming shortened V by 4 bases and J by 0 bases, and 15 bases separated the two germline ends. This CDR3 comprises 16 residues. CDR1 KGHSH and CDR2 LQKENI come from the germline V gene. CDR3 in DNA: TGTGCCAGCTCACTAACGGCTCCGGGACACCAAGAGACCCAGTACTTC. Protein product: CASSLTAPGHQETQYF.

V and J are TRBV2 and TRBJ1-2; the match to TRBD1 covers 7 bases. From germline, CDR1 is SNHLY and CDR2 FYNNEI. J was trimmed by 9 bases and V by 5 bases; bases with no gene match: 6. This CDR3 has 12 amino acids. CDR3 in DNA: TGTGCCAGCAGTATTCGACAGGGCAGCTACACCTTC. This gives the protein CASSIRQGSYTF. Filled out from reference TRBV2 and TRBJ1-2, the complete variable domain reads EPEVTQTPSHQVTQMGQEVILRCVPISNHLYFYWYRQILGQKVEFLVSFYNNEISEKSEIFDDQFSVERPDGSNFTLKIRSTKLEDSAMYFCASSIRQGSYTFGSGTRLTVV.

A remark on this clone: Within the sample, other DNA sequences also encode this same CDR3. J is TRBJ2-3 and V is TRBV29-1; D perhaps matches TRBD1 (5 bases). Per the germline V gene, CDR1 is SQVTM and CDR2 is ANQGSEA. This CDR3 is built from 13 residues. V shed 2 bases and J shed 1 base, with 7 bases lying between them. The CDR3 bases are TGCAGCGTTGAAATAGGGGGCACAGATACGCAGTATTTT. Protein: CSVEIGGTDTQYF.

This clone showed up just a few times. The CDR3 spells CASSQEASGYNEQFF. CDR3 bases: TGTGCCAGCAGCCAAGAGGCTAGCGGATACAATGAGCAGTTCTTC. The rearrangement uses TRBV4-2 and TRBJ2-1; 7 positions agree with TRBD2. J lost 4 bases, V lost 0 bases, and 3 bases had no gene match. The germline gives CDR1 LGHNA, CDR2 YNFKEQ. The CDR3 totals 15 residues.

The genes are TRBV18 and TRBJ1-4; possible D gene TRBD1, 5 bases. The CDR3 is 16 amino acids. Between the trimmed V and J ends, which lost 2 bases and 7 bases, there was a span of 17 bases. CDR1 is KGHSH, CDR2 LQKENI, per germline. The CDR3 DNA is TGTGCCAGCTCACCAGCTCGGGACGTACATATTGAAAAACTGTTTTTT. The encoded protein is CASSPARDVHIEKLFF.

The DNA of the CDR3 is TGTGCCAGCAGGGCGAGGGAGGGAAGTGATCAGCCCCAGCATTTT. Translating gives CASRAREGSDQPQHF. The V call is TRBV2, the J call TRBJ1-5; D gene unclear. Trimming cost V 6 bases and J 5 bases, with 17 bases left between them. Germline V gene lookup returns CDR1 SNHLY and CDR2 FYNNEI. This CDR3 is 15 amino acids long.

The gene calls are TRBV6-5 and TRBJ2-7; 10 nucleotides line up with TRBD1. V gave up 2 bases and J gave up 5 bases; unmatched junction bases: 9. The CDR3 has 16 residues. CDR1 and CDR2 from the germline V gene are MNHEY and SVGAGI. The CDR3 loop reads CASSYGGGTGAHEQYF. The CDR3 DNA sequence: TGTGCCAGCAGTTACGGAGGGGGGACAGGGGCCCACGAGCAGTACTTC.

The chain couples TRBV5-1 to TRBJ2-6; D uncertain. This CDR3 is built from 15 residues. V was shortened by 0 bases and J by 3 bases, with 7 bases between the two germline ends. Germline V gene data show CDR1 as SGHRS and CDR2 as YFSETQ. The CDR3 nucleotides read TGCGCCAGCAGCTTGGACGCTCTTGGGGCCAACGTCCTGACTTTC. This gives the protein CASSLDALGANVLTF.

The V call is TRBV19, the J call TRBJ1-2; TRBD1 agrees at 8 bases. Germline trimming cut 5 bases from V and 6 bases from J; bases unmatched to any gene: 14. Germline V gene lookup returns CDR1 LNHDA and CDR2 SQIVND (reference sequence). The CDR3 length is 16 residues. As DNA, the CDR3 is TGTGCCAGTAGTTGGGAGGGCCTTCCGACAGGGGATGGCTACACCTTC. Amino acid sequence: CASSWEGLPTGDGYTF.

DNA for the CDR3: TGTGCCAGCAGTCCGGGTCCTTCTGAAGCTTTCTTT. Protein: CASSPGPSEAFF. The chain is built from TRBV6-1 and TRBJ1-1, with D uncertain. This CDR3 contains 12 residues. The germline gives CDR1 MNHNS, CDR2 SASEGT. Trimming left V 5 bases short and J 6 bases short, with 10 bases between.

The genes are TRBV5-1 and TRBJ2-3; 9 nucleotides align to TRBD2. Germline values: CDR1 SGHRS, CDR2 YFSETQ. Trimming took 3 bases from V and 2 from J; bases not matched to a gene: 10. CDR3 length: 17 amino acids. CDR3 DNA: TGCGCCAGCAGCTGGCCCACCTTAGCGGGGGACACAGATACGCAGTATTTT. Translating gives CASSWPTLAGDTDTQYF. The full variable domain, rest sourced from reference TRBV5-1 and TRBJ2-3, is KAGVTQTPRYLIKTRGQQVTLSCSPISGHRSVSWYQQTPGQGLQFLFEYFSETQRNKGNFPGRFSGRQFSNSRSEMNVSTLELGDSALYLCASSWPTLAGDTDTQYFGPGTRLTVL.

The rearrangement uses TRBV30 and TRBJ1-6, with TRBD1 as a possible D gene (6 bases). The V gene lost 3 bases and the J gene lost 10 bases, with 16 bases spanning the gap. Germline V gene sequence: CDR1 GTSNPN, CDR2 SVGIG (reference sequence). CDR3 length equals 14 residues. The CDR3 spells CAWSTGKGGSPLHF. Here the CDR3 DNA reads TGTGCCTGGAGCACAGGGAAAGGAGGGTCACCCCTCCACTTT. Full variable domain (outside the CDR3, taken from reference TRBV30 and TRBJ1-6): SQTIHQWPATLVQPVGSPLSLECTVEGTSNPNLYWYRQAAGRGLQLLFYSVGIGQISSEVPQNLSASRPQDRQFILSSKKLLLSDSGFYLCAWSTGKGGSPLHFGNGTRLTVT.

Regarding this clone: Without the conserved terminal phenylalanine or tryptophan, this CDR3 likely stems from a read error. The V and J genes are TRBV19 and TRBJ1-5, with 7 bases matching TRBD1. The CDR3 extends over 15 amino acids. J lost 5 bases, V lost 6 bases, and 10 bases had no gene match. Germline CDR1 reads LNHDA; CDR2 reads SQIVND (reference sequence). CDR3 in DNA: TGTGCCAGTAGAACCTGGACAGGCCCGCATCAGCCCCAGCATTTG. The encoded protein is CASRTWTGPHQPQHL.

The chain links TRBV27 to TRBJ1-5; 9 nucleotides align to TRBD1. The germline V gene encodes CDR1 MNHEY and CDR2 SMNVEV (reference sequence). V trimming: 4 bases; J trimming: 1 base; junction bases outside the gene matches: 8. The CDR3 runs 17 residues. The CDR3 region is CASSSTNRGQSNQPQHF. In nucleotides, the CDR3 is TGTGCCAGCAGTTCCACGAACAGGGGGCAGAGCAATCAGCCCCAGCATTTT.